The sequence of this T cell receptor beta chain was determined in a study of low-dose radiotherapy and immunotherapy resistance in tumors. On the study more broadly: On an every-two-weeks schedule, patients received intravenous nivolumab 240 mg, along with ipilimumab 1 mg/kg every six weeks.

The authors ran around 22 PCR cycles to amplify TCRs with a constant-region primer and V-primer adapter. Isolated mRNA underwent amplification via in vitro transcription. TCRdb passed the reads through MiXCR, listing each CDR3 protein once. The sample contains 40,000 to 65,000 distinct CDR3 sequences, roughly a third of which appear only once. The CDR3 spans 15 residues. CDR1 and CDR2 from the germline V gene are LGHNT and FRNRAP. V trimming: 7 bases; J trimming: 0 bases; junction bases outside the gene matches: 6. The time point was: after trial treatment. Treatment meaning: LDRT plus nivolumab, ipilimumab, low-dose cyclophosphamide and aspirin (RACIN trial). The donors' treatment consisted of nivolumab, ipilimumab, aspirin, low-dose cyclophosphamide and low-dose radiotherapy. Eligibility criteria specified advanced solid malignancies devoid of tumor-infiltrating lymphocytes.

The source of this sequence is a male donor with rectosigmoid adenocarcinoma. This chain connects TRBV12-5 to TRBJ1-5; TRBD1 matches 7 bases. Here the sequenced sample was PBMCs, taken after low-dose radiotherapy plus immunotherapy. CDR3 region: CASAQGDSSNQPQHF. In DNA form, the CDR3 reads TGTGCTAGTGCCCAGGGGGACTCTAGCAATCAGCCCCAGCATTTT. Full variable domain (outside the CDR3, taken from reference TRBV12-5 and TRBJ1-5): DARVTQTPRHKVTEMGQEVTMRCQPILGHNTVFWYRQTMMQGLELLAYFRNRAPLDDSGMPKDRFSAEMPDATLATLKIQPSEPRDSAVYFCASAQGDSSNQPQHFGDGTRLSIL.